This TCR beta chain is drawn from a study of blood T cells in healthy people across ages. Germline CDR1 and CDR2: SQVTM and ANQGSEA. The CDR3 runs to 12 residues. Through a sample-barcoded 5' primer and a J-beta primer mix, a second PCR was run for about 7 to 12 cycles. TCRdb passed the 5' RACE reads through MiXCR, listing each CDR3 protein once. This table has some 670,000 distinct CDR3 sequences, approximately 52% appearing once. About this clonotype: What it binds is unknown. The junction does not match germline at one end; this may be a read error.

The study, taken as a whole, reports: There were more naive CD4+ cells and higher diversity in long-lived donors than in aged donors. Because sorting was not performed, PBMCs prevented conclusive naive versus antigen-experienced comparison.

Specimen: blood. The origin of this receptor is a woman of 80 years or more in good health. The chain uses TRBV29-1 and TRBJ1-2; perhaps TRBD1 as D (6 bases). Written as DNA, the CDR3 is TGCAGCGCTAAGGACAGAGCCTATGACTACACCTTC. This codes for CSAKDRAYDYTF.